Listed here are 32 T cell receptor beta chains from one sample, sequenced in a study of T cell repertoires in cytomegalovirus infection. TCRdb ran MiXCR on the reads and lists one entry per CDR3 protein. This sample yields about 330,000 distinct CDR3 sequences, of which 8% to 9.5% are seen a single time; roughly 4% belongs to the top ten. Source material: PBMCs. The receptors shown here come from a human donor in good health (CMV status not recorded). Some clones in this sample may be carry-over from other donors' samples.

The table lists this clonotype with a few counts. This chain links TRBV7-2 with TRBJ2-5; D not certain. V was cut by 2 bases and J by 1 base, with 14 bases left in between. From germline, CDR1 is SGHTA and CDR2 FQGNSA. The CDR3 covers 16 residues. The chain's CDR3 is CASSLIPVSVQETQYF. Here the CDR3 DNA reads TGTGCCAGCAGCTTAATCCCAGTTTCGGTCCAAGAGACCCAGTACTTC.

In its sample, this clonotype was seen many times. V gene TRBV6-6 combines with J gene TRBJ1-1; 9 bases are a match to TRBD1. The CDR3 covers 16 residues. CDR1 is MNHNY, CDR2 SVGAGI, per germline (reference sequence). Trimming at V came to 4 bases and at J to 4 bases, leaving 10 bases not matched to a gene. The CDR3 sequence is CASSSAGTGSGTEAFF. In DNA form, the CDR3 reads TGTGCCAGCAGTTCCGCCGGGACAGGGAGTGGCACTGAAGCTTTCTTT.

The chain joins TRBV10-3 to TRBJ1-1; no reliable D call. Deletions cut 11 bases from V and 4 bases from J, with 17 bases between. The CDR3 consists of 13 residues. Germline-derived CDR1 and CDR2 are ENHRY and SYGVKD. CDR3 protein: CASSPPSGTEAFF. DNA for the CDR3: TGTGCCTCGAGCCCCCCTTCTGGCACTGAAGCTTTCTTT.

This chain joins TRBV19 and TRBJ1-1, with D possibly being TRBD1 (5 bases). In germline, CDR1 is LNHDA, CDR2 SQIVND (reference sequence). The CDR3 consists of 13 residues. V gave up 7 bases and J gave up 3 bases, with 12 bases separating them. CDR3 nucleotide sequence: TGTGCCAGTAAGAAGACAGCGGACACTGAAGCTTTCTTT. Translating it yields CASKKTADTEAFF.

This chain uses TRBV20-1 with TRBJ2-4; 11 bases agree with TRBD2. Germline CDR1 is DFQATT and CDR2 is SNEGSKA (reference sequence). The CDR3 totals 17 residues. The ends lost 5 bases at V and 4 bases at J; junction bases unmatched: 13. This CDR3 reads CSAWGSVVAGGKNIQYF. CDR3 nucleotide sequence: TGCAGTGCTTGGGGTAGTGTGGTAGCGGGGGGGAAAAACATTCAGTACTTC.

The sample holds a few counts of this clonotype. The rearrangement joins TRBV4-2 to TRBJ1-5; TRBD1 matches at 7 bases. The CDR3 totals 15 residues. CDR1 and CDR2 from the germline V gene are LGHNA and YNFKEQ. V was clipped by 4 bases and J by 1 base; unmatched bases: 4. The CDR3 bases are TGTGCCAGCAGCCTAGCGACAGGGAGCAATCAGCCCCAGCATTTT. Residues: CASSLATGSNQPQHF.

The chain combines TRBV28 with TRBJ1-2; the D is unclear. This CDR3 is 13 amino acids long. The V gene's germline CDR1 is MDHEN and CDR2 SYDVKM. The ends were cut back, 4 bases at V and 5 bases at J, with 11 bases in the middle. The CDR3 bases are TGTGCCAGCAGTTCGAGGTTTCTTTATGGCTACACCTTC. Translation gives CASSSRFLYGYTF.

This clonotype appeared a few times. V and J are TRBV27 and TRBJ1-5; the D is unclear. This CDR3 region has 13 residues. The V end lost 4 bases, the J end lost 4 bases, and 8 bases lay between the germline ends. Germline V gene data show CDR1 as MNHEY and CDR2 as SMNVEV (reference sequence). The CDR3 coding sequence is TGTGCCAGCAGTTCAGCGAGGAATCAGCCCCAGCATTTT. It codes for CASSSARNQPQHF.

The chain combines TRBV19 with TRBJ2-5; 8 bases are a match to TRBD2. With V trimmed by 1 base and J by 2 bases, 6 bases remained unmatched. The CDR3 sequence is 16 residues long. Germline V gene data show CDR1 as LNHDA and CDR2 as SQIVND (reference sequence). The CDR3 here is CASSIAGAGAQETQYF. CDR3 nucleotides: TGTGCCAGTAGTATAGCTGGAGCGGGGGCACAAGAGACCCAGTACTTC.

The chain links TRBV12-3 or TRBV12-4 to TRBJ2-3; D is perhaps TRBD2 (7 bases). CDR3 length: 16 amino acids. V was cut by 2 bases and J by 2 bases, with 14 bases left in between. The CDR3 DNA is TGTGCCAGCAGTTTATTAACGGGGGGCGTCACAGATACGCAGTATTTT. Translated: CASSLLTGGVTDTQYF.

The chain employs TRBV12-3 or TRBV12-4 and TRBJ1-3; no definite D call. The CDR3 is 14 residues long. V was clipped by 6 bases and J by 0 bases, with 9 bases between them. The CDR3 DNA follows: TGTGCCAGCAGGCTCAGTAGCTCTGGAAACACCATATATTTT. Translating gives CASRLSSSGNTIYF.

This clonotype was detected many times. The CDR3 spells CAIRDNGRNSGANVLTF. In DNA, the CDR3 is TGTGCCATCAGGGACAACGGAAGGAACTCTGGGGCCAACGTCCTGACTTTC. The V gene is TRBV10-3, the J gene TRBJ2-6, with a tentative D call TRBD1 (5 bases). The CDR3 sequence is 17 residues long. V lost 6 bases to trimming and J lost 0 bases, with 15 bases between them. The germline CDR1 and CDR2 sequences are ENHRY and SYGVKD.

This clonotype was seen repeatedly, ten times or more. Here the CDR3 reads CASSLPGAGVSGANVLTF. In nucleotides, the CDR3 is TGTGCCAGCAGCCTTCCTGGGGCCGGGGTGTCTGGGGCCAACGTCCTGACTTTC. The rearrangement uses TRBV5-3 and TRBJ2-6; possibly TRBD1 or TRBD2 for D (5 bases each). TRBV5-3 is annotated as an ORF whose role is uncertain. The CDR3 totals 18 residues. Trimming cost V 8 bases and J 1 base, with 22 bases left between them.

The genes are TRBV4-3 and TRBJ1-4; maybe TRBD1 (5 bases). The CDR3 length is 15 residues. CDR1 and CDR2 from the germline V gene are LGHNA and YSLEER. V lost 5 bases and J 1 base, leaving 11 bases between the germline ends. CDR3 amino acids: CASSVQELTNEKLFF. In DNA form, the CDR3 reads TGCGCCAGCAGCGTACAGGAGTTAACTAATGAAAAACTGTTTTTT.

This clonotype was detected many times. The genes are TRBV7-8 and TRBJ1-1; D ambiguous. Germline-derived CDR1 and CDR2 are SGHVS and FQNEAQ. The CDR3 consists of 14 residues. The V and J ends lost 7 bases and 1 base respectively, with 13 bases between them. Here the CDR3 DNA reads TGTGCCAGCACCCCAAGGTGGGGGAACACTGAAGCTTTCTTT. The encoded protein is CASTPRWGNTEAFF.

This clonotype was detected only a few times. The chain joins TRBV27 to TRBJ1-1; TRBD1 might be the D (5 bases). With 2 bases removed from V and 5 bases from J, the gap between germline ends came to 12 bases. Germline lookup yields CDR1 MNHEY and CDR2 SMNVEV (reference sequence). The CDR3 runs 14 residues. CDR3 residues: CASSLSLRGTEAFF. DNA for the CDR3: TGTGCCAGCAGTTTAAGTCTAAGGGGAACTGAAGCTTTCTTT.

This clonotype was recorded a few times. CDR3 amino acids: CASSLRRGGKETQYF. The CDR3 DNA reads TGTGCCAGCAGTTTAAGGCGGGGGGGCAAAGAGACCCAGTACTTC. The rearrangement joins TRBV12-3 or TRBV12-4 to TRBJ2-5, with 9 bases aligning to TRBD2. The CDR3 covers 15 residues. The V gene end was trimmed by 2 bases and the J gene end by 3 bases; junction bases not matched to a gene: 4.

This clonotype was seen many times. The genes are TRBV27 and TRBJ2-3; weak D call: TRBD2 (6 bases). In germline, CDR1 is MNHEY, CDR2 SMNVEV (reference sequence). The CDR3 contains 17 residues. V was clipped by 7 bases and J by 3 bases, with 23 bases between them. CDR3 in DNA: TGTGCCAGCACCCTAAACCTCTTAGCGGCACTTACAGATACGCAGTATTTT. Translation: CASTLNLLAALTDTQYF.

This clonotype showed up just a few times. The V call is TRBV6-2 or TRBV6-3, the J call TRBJ2-6, with a weak D call TRBD1 (5 bases). The CDR3 has 19 amino acids. V lost 2 bases, J lost 0 bases, and 17 bases lay in between. Germline values: CDR1 MNHEY, CDR2 SVGEGT. The CDR3 loop reads CASSYDARAPDSGANVLTF. CDR3 sequence (DNA): TGTGCCAGCAGTTACGACGCCAGGGCCCCTGACTCTGGGGCCAACGTCCTGACTTTC.

The chain carries TRBV7-9 and TRBJ2-3; the D gene is possibly TRBD2 (6 bases). The CDR3 runs 14 residues. Germline assignment: CDR1 SEHNR and CDR2 FQNEAQ (reference sequence). V shed 3 bases and J shed 1 base, with 8 bases lying between them. CDR3 sequence reads: CASSLEGRTDTQYF. CDR3 nucleotides: TGTGCCAGCAGCTTGGAGGGACGCACAGATACGCAGTATTTT.

Remarks on this clonotype: Compared with germline, one end of the junction differs, possibly owing to a read error. This chain uses TRBV4-1 with TRBJ2-1; 8 nucleotides align to TRBD2. Germline V gene sequence: CDR1 MGHRA, CDR2 YSYEKL. This CDR3 has 17 amino acids. CDR3 coding DNA: TGTGCCAGCAGCCAAGAAGCCACTAGCGGACTGGACAATGAGCAGTTCTTC. Residues: CASSQEATSGLDNEQFF.

With respect to this clonotype: A read error may be the cause here, since a much bigger clone is one base away. The chain joins TRBV11-1 to TRBJ2-4; TRBD1 aligns across 7 bases. The end of the DNA is better explained by TRBJ2-1, so the J call may be wrong. The CDR3 extends over 14 amino acids. In germline, CDR1 is SGHAT, CDR2 FQDESV (reference sequence). CDR3 residues: CASSSGQITNIQFF. CDR3 DNA: TGTGCCAGCAGCTCGGGACAGATTACAAACATTCAGTTCTTC.

This clonotype has ten or more counts. V usage is TRBV7-2 and J usage is TRBJ1-6, with 8 bases identical to TRBD1. V lost 5 bases, J lost 9 bases, and 9 bases stayed unmatched. Germline V lookup: CDR1 SGHTA, CDR2 FQGNSA. The length of the CDR3 is 15 residues. Here the CDR3 DNA reads TGTGCCAGCAGCCCTCAGGGGGCGCATGGTTCACCCCTCCACTTT. This translates into CASSPQGAHGSPLHF.

The chain recombines TRBV6-2 or TRBV6-3 with TRBJ2-1, with D hard to call. CDR1 and CDR2 from the germline V gene are MNHEY and SVGEGT. Trimming left V 6 bases short and J 3 bases short, with 15 bases between. The CDR3 totals 15 residues. The CDR3 DNA reads TGTGCCAGCAGCGACAACCGGGCGTTCTACAATGAGCAGTTCTTC. Translation: CASSDNRAFYNEQFF.

About this clonotype: A much larger clone differs from this one at a single base, so this may be a read error. The rearrangement joins TRBV7-8 to TRBJ2-7, with D uncertain. Germline lookup yields CDR1 SGHVS and CDR2 FQNEAQ. Trimming took 4 bases from V and 2 from J, leaving 12 bases between them. The CDR3 consists of 14 residues. CDR3 in DNA: TGTGCCAGCAGCTCCCGCCCCAAAACCTACGAGCAGTACTTC. This sequence encodes CASSSRPKTYEQYF.

Regarding this clonotype: This may arise from a read error, as a much more abundant clone is one base away. The genes are TRBV6-8 and TRBJ2-7; D perhaps matches TRBD1 (5 bases). From germline, CDR1 is MNHGY and CDR2 SAAAGT. The CDR3 totals 14 residues. CDR3 nucleotide sequence: TGTTCCAGCAGTTACACAAGGGGTCAAAACGAGCAGTACTTC. Amino acid sequence: CSSSYTRGQNEQYF.

This clonotype was seen at least ten times. V is TRBV7-2 and J is TRBJ2-2, with a tentative D call TRBD1 (5 bases). CDR1 SGHTA and CDR2 FQGNSA come from the germline V gene. V was cut by 2 bases and J by 4 bases, with 8 bases left in between. The CDR3 sequence is 14 residues long. In DNA, the CDR3 is TGTGCCAGCAGCTTATGGGGCGGCACCGGGGAGCTGTTTTTT. As protein: CASSLWGGTGELFF. Full variable domain (missing parts from reference TRBV7-2 and TRBJ2-2): GAGVSQSPSNKVTEKGKDVELRCDPISGHTALYWYRQSLGQGLEFLIYFQGNSAPDKSGLPSDRFSAERTGGSVSTLTIQRTQQEDSAVYLCASSLWGGTGELFFGEGSRLTVL.

This clonotype showed up just a few times. Compared with germline, one end of the junction differs, possibly owing to a read error. V and J are TRBV28 and TRBJ1-3; 7 bases are a match to TRBD1. In germline, CDR1 is MDHEN, CDR2 SYDVKM. The CDR3 extends over 14 amino acids. The CDR3 sequence: CASSKGGSGNTIYF. CDR3 nucleotides: TGTGCCAGCAGTAAAGGGGGCTCTGGGAACACCATATATTTT.

At least ten counts were recorded for this clonotype. This chain connects TRBV7-2 to TRBJ2-3; 7 bases are a match to TRBD2. This CDR3 contains 16 residues. Looked up from germline, CDR1 is SGHTA and CDR2 is FQGNSA. V shed 0 bases and J 6 bases; nucleotides not matched to a gene: 9. CDR3 sequence (DNA): TGTGCCAGCAGCTTAGCGGGAGGGGCATTCTCGGATACGCAGTATTTT. This codes for CASSLAGGAFSDTQYF.

This clonotype turned up a few times. One end of the junction does not line up with germline, which may come from a read error. J is TRBJ2-5 and V is TRBV7-2; D may be TRBD1 (6 bases). The length of the CDR3 is 13 residues. Germline loops: CDR1 SGHTA, CDR2 FQGNSA. DNA of the CDR3: TGTGCCAGCACCTTACAGGGATGGGAGACCCAGTACTTC. Its protein is CASTLQGWETQYF.

The chain is built from TRBV5-1 and TRBJ1-5; maybe TRBD1 (5 bases). V was clipped by 2 bases and J by 4 bases, with 13 bases between them. In germline, CDR1 is SGHRS, CDR2 YFSETQ. The CDR3 runs 15 residues. This CDR3 reads CASSFQGYPNQPQHF. CDR3 nucleotide sequence: TGCGCCAGCAGCTTTCAGGGTTACCCTAATCAGCCCCAGCATTTT.

This chain links TRBV20-1 with TRBJ1-1; D is undetermined. Trimming stripped 6 bases from V and 5 bases from J, with 10 bases between. Germline V lookup: CDR1 DFQATT, CDR2 SNEGSKA (reference sequence). This CDR3 is built from 11 residues. The CDR3 DNA reads TGCAGTGCAACGAGAGGGACTGAAGCTTTCTTT. Translating it yields CSATRGTEAFF.